A single sample is the source of the 14 T cell receptor beta chains below, sequenced in a study of blood T cells in healthy people across ages. Then a second PCR, running roughly 6 to 11 cycles, was carried out with a sample-barcoded 5' primer and a J-beta primer mix. TCRdb reanalysed the 5' RACE reads using MiXCR and keeps one entry per CDR3 protein. The sample yields roughly 640,000 distinct CDR3 sequences, approximately 30% seen once. Specimen: blood. The receptors were sampled from a woman of 80 years or more in good health.

V and J are TRBV18 and TRBJ2-7; possible D gene TRBD1, 5 bases. The germline gives CDR1 KGHSH, CDR2 LQKENI. This CDR3 has 15 residues. Trimming shortened V by 4 bases and J by 0 bases, and 13 bases separated the two germline ends. CDR3 in DNA: TGTGCCAGCTCACAGGGGCCGTCCAACTCCTACGAGCAGTACTTC. Translating gives CASSQGPSNSYEQYF.

This rearrangement joins TRBV7-9 to TRBJ2-3, with a weak D call TRBD1 (6 bases). CDR3 length equals 16 residues. CDR1 and CDR2 (germline): SEHNR, FQNEAQ (reference sequence). Deletions cut 6 bases from V and 5 bases from J, with 21 bases between. The CDR3 region has the DNA TGTGCCAGCAGTCAAATCCGGGACAAGGGGCGAGATACGCAGTATTTT. Protein: CASSQIRDKGRDTQYF.

This chain joins TRBV5-1 and TRBJ1-2; D is perhaps TRBD1 (6 bases). This CDR3 is 13 amino acids long. Trimming cost V 4 bases and J 8 bases, with 15 bases left between them. From germline, CDR1 is SGHRS and CDR2 YFSETQ. Here the CDR3 DNA reads TGCGCCAGCAGCCCAGGACAGTTTCCGGGCTACACCTTC. Encoded protein: CASSPGQFPGYTF.

This clonotype was counted at least ten times. The chain combines TRBV6-2 or TRBV6-3 with TRBJ2-7, with D perhaps being TRBD1 or TRBD2 (5 bases each). V shed 7 bases and J shed 2 bases, with 18 bases lying between them. CDR3 length equals 15 residues. Germline V gives CDR1 MNHEY, CDR2 SVGEGT. This CDR3 is CASTSFGWGTYEQYF. The CDR3 bases are TGTGCCAGCACAAGCTTCGGATGGGGGACCTACGAGCAGTACTTC.

This clonotype was detected a few times. The chain combines TRBV5-1 with TRBJ1-1; the match to TRBD1 covers 8 bases. Germline loops: CDR1 SGHRS, CDR2 YFSETQ. The CDR3 spans 16 residues. V shed 4 bases and J 1 base; nucleotides not matched to a gene: 9. This CDR3 is CASSPGQVRPNTEAFF. For the CDR3, the DNA is TGCGCCAGCAGCCCGGGACAGGTCAGGCCGAACACTGAAGCTTTCTTT.

This clonotype came up a few times. The chain has TRBV12-5 and TRBJ2-2; D tentatively reads TRBD1 or TRBD2 (5 bases each). Germline V gene data show CDR1 as LGHNT and CDR2 as FRNRAP. The V end lost 7 bases, the J end lost 6 bases, and 18 bases lay between the germline ends. CDR3 length: 15 residues. DNA for the CDR3: TGTGCTAGTGCTACGGGGCAGGGTCTGGCCGGGGAGCTGTTTTTT. Encoded protein: CASATGQGLAGELFF. The full variable domain, rest sourced from reference TRBV12-5 and TRBJ2-2, is DARVTQTPRHKVTEMGQEVTMRCQPILGHNTVFWYRQTMMQGLELLAYFRNRAPLDDSGMPKDRFSAEMPDATLATLKIQPSEPRDSAVYFCASATGQGLAGELFFGEGSRLTVL.

The CDR3 region is CASRRLAYNEQYF. The CDR3 region has the DNA TGTGCCAGCAGACGATTGGCCTACAATGAGCAGTACTTC. The rearrangement uses TRBV6-2 or TRBV6-3 and TRBJ2-7; the D is unclear. Germline lookup yields CDR1 MNHEY and CDR2 SVGEGT. Trimming cost V 6 bases and J 7 bases, with 16 bases left between them. This CDR3 contains 13 residues.

This clonotype was found many times. The V call is TRBV7-2, the J call TRBJ1-6, with D possibly being TRBD1 (5 bases). Germline values: CDR1 SGHTA, CDR2 FQGNSA. The CDR3 has 15 residues. Trimming cost V 2 bases and J 6 bases, with 11 bases left between them. The CDR3 coding sequence is TGTGCCAGCAGCTTAACGGCAGGGTCTAATTCACCCCTCCACTTT. Encoded protein: CASSLTAGSNSPLHF.

V usage is TRBV7-2 and J usage is TRBJ2-7, with no clear D. V lost 4 bases, J lost 0 bases, and 16 bases lay in between. The V gene's germline CDR1 is SGHTA and CDR2 FQGNSA. The CDR3 has 16 residues. The CDR3 is CASSSWVAESSYEQYF. The CDR3 DNA sequence: TGTGCCAGCAGCTCATGGGTGGCAGAAAGCTCCTACGAGCAGTACTTC.

This chain uses TRBV7-2 with TRBJ1-2; D possibly corresponds to TRBD1 (5 bases). Per the germline V gene, CDR1 is SGHTA and CDR2 is FQGNSA. The CDR3 has 14 amino acids. The V and J ends lost 6 bases and 6 bases respectively, with 17 bases between them. The DNA for the CDR3 is TGTGCCAGCAGTCGGACATGTCGTGAGGATGGCTACACCTTC. Protein product: CASSRTCREDGYTF.

This clonotype was picked up many times. The chain links TRBV7-9 to TRBJ1-2, with 7 bases identical to TRBD1. This CDR3 is built from 18 residues. Germline V lookup: CDR1 SEHNR, CDR2 FQNEAQ (reference sequence). The V and J ends lost 2 bases and 6 bases, in that order; junction bases with no gene match: 18. CDR3 in amino acids: CASSLSGAGGRWKDGYTF. The CDR3 bases are TGTGCCAGCAGCTTATCCGGGGCAGGGGGGAGATGGAAGGATGGCTACACCTTC. The whole variable domain, filled in from reference TRBV7-9 and TRBJ1-2, reads DTGVSQNPRHKITKRGQNVTFRCDPISEHNRLYWYRQTLGQGPEFLTYFQNEAQLEKSRLLSDRFSAERPKGSFSTLEIQRTEQGDSAMYLCASSLSGAGGRWKDGYTFGSGTRLTVV.

This rearrangement joins TRBV28 to TRBJ2-1; possible D gene TRBD1, 7 bases. Trimming pared 6 bases from V and 7 bases from J, leaving 13 bases between. The CDR3 consists of 13 residues. CDR1 and CDR2 (germline): MDHEN, SYDVKM. The CDR3 reads CASSVTGRNEQFF. The CDR3, as DNA: TGTGCCAGCAGCGTGACAGGGAGGAATGAGCAGTTCTTC.

This clonotype has only one observation. The chain couples TRBV7-2 to TRBJ2-3; D assignment may be TRBD1 or TRBD2 (5 bases each). The CDR3 length is 14 residues. Germline values: CDR1 SGHTA, CDR2 FQGNSA. Trimming left V 1 base short and J 6 bases short, with 11 bases between. The CDR3 DNA is TGTGCCAGCAGCTTAGTAGTAGGGGAGGATACGCAGTATTTT. Its protein is CASSLVVGEDTQYF.

Remarks on this clonotype: A single base separates this from a much larger clone, so it may be a read error. The chain has TRBV20-1 and TRBJ1-4; tentatively, D is TRBD1 (6 bases). Germline V gene data show CDR1 as DFQATT and CDR2 as SNEGSKA (reference sequence). There are 12 residues in the CDR3. Trimming took 2 bases from V and 9 from J, leaving 10 bases between them. The CDR3 loop is CSARSGDKKLFF. The CDR3 bases are TGCAGTGCTAGATCAGGGGATAAAAAACTGTTTTTT.